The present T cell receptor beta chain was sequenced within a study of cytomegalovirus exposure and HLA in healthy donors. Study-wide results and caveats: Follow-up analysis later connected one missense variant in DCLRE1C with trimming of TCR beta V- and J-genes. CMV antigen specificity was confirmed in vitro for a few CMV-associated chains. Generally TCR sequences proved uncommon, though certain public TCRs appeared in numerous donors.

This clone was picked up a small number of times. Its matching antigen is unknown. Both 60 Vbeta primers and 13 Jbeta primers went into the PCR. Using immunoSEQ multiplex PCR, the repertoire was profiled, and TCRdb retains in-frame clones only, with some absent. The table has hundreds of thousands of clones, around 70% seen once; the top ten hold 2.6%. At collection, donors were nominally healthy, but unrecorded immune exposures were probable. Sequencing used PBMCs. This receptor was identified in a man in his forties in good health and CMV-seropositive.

The CDR3 sequence is CASSSDRGNTGELFF. CDR3 nucleotide sequence: TGTGCCAGCAGCTCCGACAGGGGGAACACCGGGGAGCTGTTTTTT. The rearrangement uses TRBV7-2 and TRBJ2-2, with TRBD1 identical over 8 bases. From germline, CDR1 is SGHTA and CDR2 FQGNSA. The V gene end was trimmed by 4 bases and the J gene end by 1 base; junction bases not matched to a gene: 2. The CDR3 sequence is 15 residues long.